The rows below give T cell receptor beta chains drawn from one sample of a study of cytomegalovirus exposure and HLA in healthy donors. Clones were read by immunoSEQ multiplex PCR, and TCRdb kept only the in-frame ones, dropping some. The table shows 150,000 to 200,000 clones, with 84% occurring only once. The sample was PBMCs. These receptors were taken from a woman aged 50 to 65 in good health and CMV-seropositive. The CDR3 runs from the conserved cysteine through the conserved F or W. The D gene is left open where the match is weak. Where a row states a size, it is once, few, many or the class of an expanded clone; other rows omit it.

>-|-|TRBJ1-1|14|TRBV6-5
CASSYQGEYVVAFF
TGTGCCAGCAGTTACCAAGGGGAATACGTTGTAGCTTTCTTT
>-|TRBD2|TRBJ2-1|15|TRBV7-6
CASSFKLAGGPEQFF
TGTGCCAGCAGCTTCAAACTAGCGGGGGGGCCTGAGCAGTTCTTC
>few|-|TRBJ2-5|13|TRBV5-1
CASSSGSSETQYF
TGCGCCAGCAGCAGCGGATCTTCAGAGACCCAGTACTTC
>-|TRBD2|TRBJ2-1|15|TRBV18
CASSPPLPGGGEQFF
TGTGCCAGCTCACCACCACTCCCCGGGGGGGGTGAGCAGTTCTTC
>-|-|TRBJ2-3|11|TRBV4-1
CASSQGVTQYF
TGCGCCAGCAGCCAAGGCGTTACGCAGTATTTT
>-|-|TRBJ1-2|15|TRBV5-1
CASSLDGQSGYGYTF
TGCGCCAGCAGCTTGGACGGACAGTCTGGCTATGGCTACACCTTC
>-|-|TRBJ1-5|13|TRBV19
CASTSRSNQPQHF
TGTGCCAGTACCTCCCGGAGCAATCAGCCCCAGCATTTT
>-|-|TRBJ1-2|13|TRBV19
CASSSQGTYGYTF
TGTGCCAGTAGTTCACAGGGTACCTATGGCTACACCTTC
>-|TRBD1|TRBJ2-7|14|TRBV6-1
CASSRDSNSYEQYF
TGTGCCAGCAGCAGGGACAGTAACTCCTACGAGCAGTACTTC
>-|-|TRBJ1-4|17|TRBV2
CASSERGFAATNEKLFF
TGTGCCAGCAGTGAAAGAGGGTTCGCGGCAACTAATGAAAAACTGTTTTTT
>-|-|TRBJ2-5|15|TRBV18
CASSPNQGTQETQYF
TGTGCCAGCTCACCAAACCAGGGGACCCAAGAGACCCAGTACTTC
>-|-|TRBJ2-2|15|TRBV11-2
CASSLGNRDTGELFF
TGTGCCAGCAGCTTGGGGAACAGGGACACCGGGGAGCTGTTTTTT
>-|-|TRBJ1-1|12|TRBV30
CARIRGIDEAFF
TGTGCCCGGATCAGGGGCATCGATGAAGCTTTCTTT